The present T cell receptor beta chain was sequenced within a study of T-cell memory formation after mild COVID-19. TCRdb used MiXCR to reprocess the 5' RACE reads, holding one entry per CDR3 protein. The sample consists of around 260,000 distinct CDR3 sequences, around 15% of them appearing once. Germline assignment: CDR1 SGHTA and CDR2 FQGNSA. This CDR3 region has 14 residues. Trimming cost V 2 bases and J 4 bases, with 11 bases left between them. This clonotype was detected a few times. The specimen sequenced was PBMCs or a T cell subset sorted from them (not recorded which). The gene calls are TRBV7-2 and TRBJ1-1, with TRBD1 as a possible D gene (5 bases). This TCR was recovered from a man younger than 35 who had mild COVID-19 (a few samples of this study predate the infection). Cell type and time point are not known. The CDR3 region has the DNA TGTGCCAGCAGCTTATATGCCAGGGCCACTGAAGCTTTCTTT. Its protein is CASSLYARATEAFF.